One and the same sample provided the 13 T cell receptor beta chains below, sequenced in a study of blood T cell repertoires in COVID-19. Sequencing used immunoSEQ multiplex PCR; TCRdb keeps in-frame clones, though not all of them. The sample consists of about 210,000 clones, about 88% of them appearing once. Sequencing was carried out using peripheral blood. Receptors originate from a man between 40 and 49 years old with acute or convalescent COVID-19.

The chain has TRBV5-4 and TRBJ2-5, with a possible D match to TRBD1 (7 bases). The germline V gene has CDR1 SGHNT and CDR2 YYREEE (reference sequence). The CDR3 is made up of 15 amino acids. Trimming stripped 9 bases from V and 4 bases from J, with 22 bases between. The CDR3 nucleotides are TGTGCCACGATCGCAGGGGGGCTTTACGGAGAGACCCAGTACTTC. This sequence encodes CATIAGGLYGETQYF.

This clone has only one observation. The V gene is TRBV5-1, the J gene TRBJ2-7; D might be TRBD1 (8 bases). Germline CDR1 SGHRS, CDR2 YFSETQ. CDR3 length equals 15 residues. V lost 5 bases and J lost 0, with 15 bases in between. This chain's CDR3 is CASSPQGGSSYEQYF. CDR3 in DNA: TGCGCCAGCAGTCCACAGGGGGGGAGCTCCTACGAGCAGTACTTC.

The V gene is TRBV6-2 or TRBV6-3, the J gene TRBJ2-2; perhaps TRBD2 as D (6 bases). The CDR3 sequence is 16 residues long. Trimming shortened V by 1 base and J by 0 bases, and 9 bases separated the two germline ends. The germline CDR1 and CDR2 sequences are MNHEY and SVGEGT. CDR3 bases: TGTGCCAGCAGTTACTTGGGACTTACGAACACCGGGGAGCTGTTTTTT. It codes for CASSYLGLTNTGELFF.

The chain joins TRBV29-1 to TRBJ2-7; 10 positions match TRBD1. Trimming removed 6 bases from V and 6 bases from J; junction bases left unmatched: 5. The CDR3 consists of 12 residues. Germline CDR1 SQVTM, CDR2 ANQGSEA. CDR3 nucleotides: TGCAGCGTGGGACAGGGGAATGTCGAGCAGTACTTC. Its translation: CSVGQGNVEQYF.

This clone was detected once. The chain recombines TRBV6-5 with TRBJ1-1; TRBD1 matches 8 bases. V shed 10 bases, J shed 7 bases, and the junction held 14 bases outside the gene matches. CDR1 is MNHEY and CDR2 is SVGAGI in the germline V gene. The CDR3 is 14 residues long. DNA of the CDR3: TGTGCCATCGGACAGGGCTTTAGTTCGGGTGAAGCTTTCTTT. This gives the protein CAIGQGFSSGEAFF.

In the case of this clone: At one end, the junction sequence differs from germline, possibly due to a read error. V gene TRBV7-6 combines with J gene TRBJ2-2; D uncertain. Germline CDR1 and CDR2: SGHVS and FNYEAQ. This CDR3 spans 14 amino acids. The CDR3: CASSLAGGYGELFF. CDR3 DNA: TGTGCCAGCAGTTTAGCCGGCGGTTATGGGGAGCTGTTTTTT.

The chain recombines TRBV11-2 with TRBJ1-6, with 9 bases fitting TRBD1. Germline-derived CDR1 and CDR2 are SGHAT and FQNNGV. The J segment lost 7 bases and the V segment lost 3 bases, leaving 13 bases of the junction unmatched. This CDR3 comprises 18 residues. CDR3 protein: CASSFGTGYITGNSPLHF. The CDR3 DNA follows: TGTGCCAGCAGCTTCGGGACAGGGTATATTACGGGGAATTCACCCCTCCACTTT.

A few counts support this clone. The rearrangement joins TRBV7-6 to TRBJ1-1, with no clear D. CDR1 is SGHVS, CDR2 FNYEAQ, per germline. Trimming pared 1 base from V and 1 base from J, leaving 4 bases between. The CDR3 is made up of 13 amino acids. The DNA for the CDR3 is TGTGCCAGCAGCTTAGGGCAGAACACTGAAGCTTTCTTT. Its translation is CASSLGQNTEAFF. The full variable domain, rest sourced from reference TRBV7-6 and TRBJ1-1, is GAGVSQSPRYKVTKRGQDVALRCDPISGHVSLYWYRQALGQGPEFLTYFNYEAQQDKSGLPNDRFSAERPEGSISTLTIQRTEQRDSAMYRCASSLGQNTEAFFGQGTRLTVV.

The rearrangement links TRBV7-8 to TRBJ1-5; 7 nucleotides match TRBD1. CDR1 and CDR2 from the germline V gene are SGHVS and FQNEAQ. The CDR3 has 15 amino acids. V was pared by 4 bases and J by 0 bases, with 3 bases of the junction left unmatched. Here the CDR3 reads CASSWDRNSNQPQHF. In DNA form, the CDR3 reads TGTGCCAGCAGCTGGGACAGAAATAGCAATCAGCCCCAGCATTTT.

In regard to this clone: The same CDR3 arises from other DNA sequences in this sample as well. J is TRBJ2-7 and V is TRBV28; D uncertain. CDR3 length: 11 amino acids. CDR1 is MDHEN, CDR2 SYDVKM, per germline. Deletions cut 8 bases from V and 2 bases from J, with 7 bases between. CDR3 nucleotides: TGTGCCAGCTCGCCGGCCTACGAGCAGTACTTC. It codes for CASSPAYEQYF.

As DNA, the CDR3 is TGTGCCACCCAGGCCCGGGGGGCTCAAGATACGCAGTATTTT. This encodes CATQARGAQDTQYF. The chain carries TRBV24-1 and TRBJ2-3; perhaps TRBD2 as D (7 bases). The CDR3 is 14 residues long. Germline loops: CDR1 KGHDR, CDR2 SFDVKD. V lost 9 bases and J lost 5, with 17 bases in between.

Remarks on this clone: At one end, the junction sequence differs from germline, possibly due to a read error. The rearrangement joins TRBV6-5 to TRBJ2-7; D ambiguous. In germline, CDR1 is MNHEY, CDR2 SVGAGI. The CDR3 is 11 residues long. The DNA for the CDR3 is TGTGCCAGCAGTTACATCTACGAGGAGTACTTC. It specifies CASSYIYEEYF.

The chain is built from TRBV30 and TRBJ2-1, with 10 bases fitting TRBD2. Germline V gene data show CDR1 as GTSNPN and CDR2 as SVGIG (reference sequence). The CDR3 sequence is 14 residues long. The V and J ends lost 7 bases and 7 bases, in that order; junction bases with no gene match: 10. The DNA for the CDR3 is TGTGCCTTAGTGGGGCTAGCGGGAGTTAATGAGCAGTTCTTC. This translates into CALVGLAGVNEQFF. Variable domain in full (rest from reference TRBV30 and TRBJ2-1): SQTIHQWPATLVQPVGSPLSLECTVEGTSNPNLYWYRQAAGRGLQLLFYSVGIGQISSEVPQNLSASRPQDRQFILSSKKLLLSDSGFYLCALVGLAGVNEQFFGPGTRLTVL.